A single sample is the source of the 24 T cell receptor beta chains below, sequenced in a study of identical twins' blood T cells (dated by TCRdb to 2013 to 2014). Receptors were amplified or captured by 5' RACE. TCRdb records Illumina Genome Analyzer IIx as the sequencer. TCRdb handled the public reads itself, with Q25 trimming in fastp and clone calling in MiXCR, and kept productive beta chains. CDR3 protein sequences are deduplicated, and each keeps its most common genes and DNA. This sample is represented by roughly 380,000 distinct CDR3 sequences; roughly 28% of them were singletons. About 6% of the sample goes to the ten largest clones. The source material was PBMCs. The receptors were gathered from a woman aged 18-50 years in good health.

The genes are TRBV9 and TRBJ2-2, with 9 bases identical to TRBD1. Per the germline V gene, CDR1 is SGDLS and CDR2 is YYNGEE. This CDR3 has 14 amino acids. V was pared by 6 bases and J by 3 bases, with 3 bases of the junction left unmatched. CDR3 in DNA: TGTGCCAGCACAAGGACAGGGGACACCGGGGAGCTGTTTTTT. This translates into CASTRTGDTGELFF. Filled out from reference TRBV9 and TRBJ2-2, the complete variable domain reads DSGVTQTPKHLITATGQRVTLRCSPRSGDLSVYWYQQSLDQGLQFLIQYYNGEERAKGNILERFSAQQFPDLHSELNLSSLELGDSALYFCASTRTGDTGELFFGEGSRLTVL.

This clonotype was counted only a few times. This chain joins TRBV20-1 and TRBJ2-5; no firm D call. Germline CDR1 and CDR2: DFQATT and SNEGSKA (reference sequence). The CDR3 loop spans 10 amino acids. The germline V and J ends were trimmed by 6 bases and 1 base, with 3 bases remaining between them. CDR3 nucleotide sequence: TGCAGTGCCCTCCAAGAGACCCAGTACTTC. Translating gives CSALQETQYF.

The V gene is TRBV29-1, the J gene TRBJ1-2; no clear D. Germline CDR1 is SQVTM and CDR2 is ANQGSEA. Trimming removed 3 bases at V and 4 bases at J, with 9 bases between. This CDR3 region has 12 residues. CDR3 loop: CSVEGNSYGYTF. CDR3 bases: TGCAGCGTTGAGGGCAACTCCTATGGCTACACCTTC.

This clonotype appeared many times. The gene calls are TRBV7-8 and TRBJ1-1; no definite D call. The germline V gene has CDR1 SGHVS and CDR2 FQNEAQ. This CDR3 has 12 amino acids. V shed 6 bases and J shed 4 bases, with 9 bases lying between them. The CDR3 DNA follows: TGTGCCAGCAGTTTCGTGGGCACTGAAGCTTTCTTT. It encodes CASSFVGTEAFF.

The DNA of the CDR3 is TGCAGCGTAATCTTTACCGGGGATTCCTACGAGCAGTACTTC. Its translation: CSVIFTGDSYEQYF. This chain uses TRBV29-1 with TRBJ2-7, with D possibly TRBD2 on 5 matching bases. Per the germline V gene, CDR1 is SQVTM and CDR2 is ANQGSEA. The CDR3 sequence is 14 residues long. Trimming stripped 6 bases from V and 1 base from J, with 16 bases between.

This chain uses TRBV7-2 with TRBJ1-2; 8 bases agree with TRBD1. Looked up from germline, CDR1 is SGHTA and CDR2 is FQGNSA. CDR3 length: 13 amino acids. V shed 5 bases, J shed 7 bases, and the junction held 6 bases outside the gene matches. The CDR3 bases are TGTGCCAGCAGCCTCGGACAGGGCTGTGGCTACACCTTC. Residues: CASSLGQGCGYTF. Full variable domain (rest looked up from reference TRBV7-2 and TRBJ1-2): GAGVSQSPSNKVTEKGKDVELRCDPISGHTALYWYRQSLGQGLEFLIYFQGNSAPDKSGLPSDRFSAERTGGSVSTLTIQRTQQEDSAVYLCASSLGQGCGYTFGSGTRLTVV.

The chain recombines TRBV19 with TRBJ1-2; D is undetermined. The CDR3 extends over 15 amino acids. Trimming removed 5 bases from V and 4 bases from J, with 17 bases in between. Germline assignment: CDR1 LNHDA and CDR2 SQIVND (reference sequence). CDR3 coding DNA: TGTGCCAGTAGTTTATTTCCGGTAGGCCTCTATGGCTACACCTTC. Translating gives CASSLFPVGLYGYTF.

V usage is TRBV7-6 and J usage is TRBJ1-5; no firm D call. Trimming removed 3 bases from V and 0 bases from J, with 18 bases in between. The CDR3 is 18 residues long. CDR1 is SGHVS, CDR2 FNYEAQ, per germline. CDR3 nucleotides: TGTGCCAGCAGCTTGGATGTTGGCAGCCCTTATAGCAATCAGCCCCAGCATTTT. As protein: CASSLDVGSPYSNQPQHF. The full variable domain, with the rest looked up from reference TRBV7-6 and TRBJ1-5, is GAGVSQSPRYKVTKRGQDVALRCDPISGHVSLYWYRQALGQGPEFLTYFNYEAQQDKSGLPNDRFSAERPEGSISTLTIQRTEQRDSAMYRCASSLDVGSPYSNQPQHFGDGTRLSIL.

The table lists this clonotype with a few counts. This sequence joins TRBV11-2 and TRBJ1-3; the D gene is possibly TRBD1 (6 bases). Per the germline V gene, CDR1 is SGHAT and CDR2 is FQNNGV. The germline V and J ends were trimmed by 5 bases and 0 bases, with 14 bases remaining between them. The CDR3 contains 16 residues. CDR3 region: CASSPWTVSSGNTIYF. For the CDR3, the DNA is TGTGCCAGCAGCCCCTGGACAGTCAGCTCTGGAAACACCATATATTTT.

The chain carries TRBV29-1 and TRBJ1-1; D not certain. The ends were cut back, 1 base at V and 0 bases at J, with 12 bases in the middle. The CDR3 has 15 amino acids. Germline V gene data show CDR1 as SQVTM and CDR2 as ANQGSEA. The CDR3 region has the DNA TGCAGCGTTGAAGTACGGCAGCCGATGAACACTGAAGCTTTCTTT. The encoded protein is CSVEVRQPMNTEAFF. Based on the CDR3 plus reference TRBV29-1 and TRBJ1-1, the full variable domain is SAVISQKPSRDICQRGTSLTIQCQVDSQVTMMFWYRQQPGQSLTLIATANQGSEATYESGFVIDKFPISRPNLTFSTLTVSNMSPEDSSIYLCSVEVRQPMNTEAFFGQGTRLTVV.

The genes are TRBV18 and TRBJ2-4; 7 bases are a match to TRBD2. The V gene end was trimmed by 3 bases and the J gene end by 6 bases; junction bases not matched to a gene: 11. The germline gives CDR1 KGHSH, CDR2 LQKENI. The CDR3 consists of 16 residues. The CDR3 nucleotides are TGTGCCAGCTCACCGTTTAGCGGGCCTGAACGAAACATTCAGTACTTC. It encodes CASSPFSGPERNIQYF.

About this clonotype: Sequence at one end of the junction differs from germline and may be a read error. The chain carries TRBV29-1 and TRBJ2-1; 7 nucleotides match TRBD2. Germline V CDR1 and CDR2: SQVTM, ANQGSEA. The CDR3 length is 14 residues. CDR3 sequence (DNA): TGCAGCATTGAAGGGCTAGCGGTATACAATGAGCAGTTCTTC. Residues: CSIEGLAVYNEQFF.

The CDR3 nucleotides are TGTGCCAGCAGCACAGTGAACTCTGGAAACACCATATATTTT. Translating gives CASSTVNSGNTIYF. This chain links TRBV9 with TRBJ1-3; D is ambiguous. Trimming stripped 4 bases from V and 0 bases from J, with 8 bases between. The CDR3 spans 14 residues. Germline loops: CDR1 SGDLS, CDR2 YYNGEE. The variable domain in full, with the rest retrieved from reference TRBV9 and TRBJ1-3, is DSGVTQTPKHLITATGQRVTLRCSPRSGDLSVYWYQQSLDQGLQFLIQYYNGEERAKGNILERFSAQQFPDLHSELNLSSLELGDSALYFCASSTVNSGNTIYFGEGSWLTVV.

CDR3 residues: CASNRAVDLKIYEQYF. DNA of the CDR3: TGTGCCAGCAATCGGGCAGTCGACCTGAAAATCTACGAGCAGTACTTC. The rearrangement uses TRBV6-1 and TRBJ2-7; D is unresolved. CDR1 and CDR2 from the germline V gene are MNHNS and SASEGT. The V and J ends lost 7 bases and 3 bases respectively, with 22 bases between them. CDR3 size: 16 residues.

The chain employs TRBV2 and TRBJ1-2; the D is unclear. This CDR3 comprises 12 residues. Germline V lookup: CDR1 SNHLY, CDR2 FYNNEI. Trimming cost V 10 bases and J 4 bases, with 13 bases left between them. CDR3 in DNA: TGTGCCAACACGGAACAGCTCTATGGCTACACCTTC. Its translation is CANTEQLYGYTF.

In this sample, this clonotype turned up many times. Compared with germline, one end of the junction differs, possibly owing to a read error. The CDR3 DNA is TGTGCCAGCAGACAGGGGGTGAACACTGAAGCTTTCTTT. It codes for CASRQGVNTEAFF. The chain couples TRBV5-1 to TRBJ1-1, with 9 bases identical to TRBD1. Germline loops: CDR1 SGHRS, CDR2 YFSETQ. The CDR3 runs 13 residues.

The chain links TRBV4-3 to TRBJ2-1, with D possibly TRBD2 on 6 matching bases. CDR1 LGHNA and CDR2 YSLEER come from the germline V gene. The CDR3 length is 15 residues. The V gene lost 3 bases and the J gene lost 4 bases, with 13 bases spanning the gap. DNA for the CDR3: TGCGCCAGCAGCCACGGGGACTCCCCTTACAATGAGCAGTTCTTC. The encoded protein is CASSHGDSPYNEQFF.

The CDR3 loop reads CASSLPVGQPYNEQFF. DNA of the CDR3: TGTGCCAGCAGTCTCCCGGTCGGACAGCCCTACAATGAGCAGTTCTTC. The chain has TRBV6-1 and TRBJ2-1; a weak D match, TRBD1 (6 bases). The CDR3 is 16 amino acids. CDR1 MNHNS and CDR2 SASEGT come from the germline V gene. The V and J ends lost 5 bases and 2 bases respectively, with 16 bases between them.

V and J are TRBV7-2 and TRBJ2-7, with 7 bases matching TRBD2. CDR3 length: 15 amino acids. V gave up 3 bases and J gave up 0 bases; unmatched junction bases: 5. The germline V gene encodes CDR1 SGHTA and CDR2 FQGNSA. CDR3 in amino acids: CASSFGGTSSYEQYF. DNA of the CDR3: TGTGCCAGCAGCTTCGGGGGGACCAGCTCCTACGAGCAGTACTTC.

This clonotype was seen a handful of times. This chain uses TRBV27 with TRBJ1-2, with D possibly TRBD1 on 6 matching bases. Trimming cost V 6 bases and J 6 bases, with 20 bases left between them. This CDR3 has 15 residues. The germline V gene encodes CDR1 MNHEY and CDR2 SMNVEV (reference sequence). The CDR3 sequence: CASSLRGGFSNGYTF. CDR3 bases: TGTGCCAGCAGCTTGCGAGGGGGTTTTAGTAATGGCTACACCTTC.

The V and J genes are TRBV6-1 and TRBJ1-5; D is unresolved. This CDR3 is built from 14 residues. The V end was cut by 4 bases, the J end by 6 bases, with 13 bases between. Germline V gives CDR1 MNHNS, CDR2 SASEGT. CDR3 amino acids: CASSGGERGQPQHF. CDR3 sequence (DNA): TGTGCCAGCAGTGGTGGGGAGCGGGGTCAGCCCCAGCATTTT.

This clonotype occurred a few times. The chain employs TRBV6-6 and TRBJ2-3; D is perhaps TRBD2 (6 bases). The CDR3 has 13 amino acids. Germline V gene lookup returns CDR1 MNHNY and CDR2 SVGAGI (reference sequence). V was cut by 7 bases and J by 1 base, with 9 bases left in between. CDR3 region: CASTSGGTDTQYF. The CDR3 DNA reads TGTGCCAGCACTTCGGGGGGCACAGATACGCAGTATTTT.

As to this clonotype: The DNA is omitted, as the CDR3 cannot be located on it reliably, and the CDR3 follows TCRdb's listing. The chain couples TRBV20-1 to TRBJ1-2; TRBD1 is the table's D call and was not checked against the DNA. CDR1 is DFQATT and CDR2 is SNEGSKA in the germline V gene (reference sequence). The CDR3 sequence runs 13 residues, both termini included. The CDR3 region is CSARGTGDYGCTF.

V usage is TRBV20-1 and J usage is TRBJ1-3; no firm D call. The CDR3 runs to 13 residues. V gave up 0 bases and J gave up 5 bases, with 8 bases separating them. Germline V gene sequence: CDR1 DFQATT, CDR2 SNEGSKA (reference sequence). CDR3 sequence (DNA): TGCAGTGCTAGAGATAGCCCTCGAAACACCATATATTTT. It yields the protein CSARDSPRNTIYF.